Listed below are T cell receptor beta chains from one sample, sequenced in a study of T cells in Graves' hyperthyroidism and ophthalmopathy. TCRdb processed the multiplex PCR reads anew with MiXCR; each CDR3 protein has one entry. The table shows a few hundred thousand distinct CDR3 sequences, with approximately 14% occurring only once. Material for sequencing was blood. The receptors were sampled from a woman aged 18-29 years with Graves' hyperthyroidism that later progressed to Graves' ophthalmopathy. Both conserved end residues are part of each CDR3. Each record gives: clone size, J gene, D gene, V gene, CDR3 protein, CDR3 DNA. The D gene is left open where the match is weak. Part of the rows lack a size; the others show once, few, many or a class for expanded clones.

many,TRBJ1-5,-,TRBV28,CASTNPTGRPQHF,TGTGCCAGCACCAATCCTACAGGTCGCCCCCAGCATTTT
many,TRBJ1-6,TRBD1,TRBV5-5,CASSSGQGNRSPLHF,TGTGCCAGCAGCTCGGGACAGGGAAATCGGTCACCCCTCCACTTT
many,TRBJ2-3,-,TRBV27,CASSLSWGTDTQYF,TGTGCCAGCAGTTTATCGTGGGGCACAGATACGCAGTATTTT
few,TRBJ2-7,-,TRBV25-1,CASSDPLSYEQYF,TGTGCCAGCAGTGACCCCCTCTCCTACGAGCAGTACTTC
-,TRBJ2-1,-,TRBV7-7,CASSSSTTNNEQFF,TGTGCTAGCAGTTCCTCGACTACTAACAATGAGCAGTTCTTC
many,TRBJ1-5,-,TRBV28,CASGGEGGGSNQPQHF,TGTGCCAGTGGAGGAGAAGGCGGAGGGAGCAATCAGCCCCAGCATTTT
-,TRBJ2-1,TRBD2,TRBV5-4,CASSQGLAGRDEQFF,TGTGCCAGCAGCCAGGGACTAGCGGGAAGGGATGAGCAGTTCTTC
-,TRBJ1-5,TRBD1,TRBV2,CASTLGQTHSNQPQHF,TGTGCCAGCACCCTGGGACAGACGCATAGCAATCAGCCCCAGCATTTT
many,TRBJ1-2,-,TRBV20-1,CSAIHDDRHRRRNYGYTF,TGCAGTGCTATCCACGATGATAGGCACCGCAGGAGGAACTATGGCTACACCTTC
-,TRBJ1-6,-,TRBV10-3,CAISGAETSSYNSPLHF,TGTGCCATCAGTGGTGCGGAGACGAGCTCCTATAATTCACCCCTCCACTTT
many,TRBJ2-3,TRBD2,TRBV5-1,CASSLEGLAGAGDTQYF,TGCGCCAGCAGCCTCGAGGGCCTAGCGGGGGCCGGAGATACGCAGTATTTT
few,TRBJ2-5,TRBD2,TRBV20-1,CSARDGLAGETQYF,TGCAGTGCTAGAGACGGACTAGCGGGAGAGACCCAGTACTTC
-,TRBJ2-1,TRBD2,TRBV7-9,CASSPRAGGGNEQFF,TGTGCCAGCAGCCCCCGAGCGGGAGGAGGCAATGAGCAGTTCTTC
many,TRBJ1-1,-,TRBV2,CASESIQGRNTEAFF,TGTGCCAGCGAATCCATCCAGGGCAGGAACACTGAAGCTTTCTTT
few,TRBJ1-1,-,TRBV2,CASSEVGPSNTEAFF,TGTGCCAGCAGTGAAGTGGGACCGTCGAACACTGAAGCTTTCTTT
many,TRBJ1-1,-,TRBV12-3/TRBV12-4,CASSLAQGKNTEAFF,TGTGCCAGCAGTTTAGCCCAGGGAAAGAACACTGAAGCTTTCTTT
many,TRBJ2-1,TRBD2,TRBV7-3,CASSPRGETRDEQFF,TGTGCCAGCAGCCCGCGGGGGGAAACCCGTGATGAGCAGTTCTTC
many,TRBJ2-3,TRBD2,TRBV12-3/TRBV12-4,CASSHPGGGGRGDTQYF,TGTGCCAGCAGTCACCCCGGGGGCGGGGGGCGAGGAGATACGCAGTATTTT
-,TRBJ1-5,-,TRBV4-1,CASSRSPGPRDNQPQHF,TGCGCCAGCAGCCGTTCCCCGGGACCCAGGGACAATCAGCCCCAGCATTTT
many,TRBJ2-7,TRBD2,TRBV5-1,CASSLGGSGLARTYEQYF,TGCGCCAGCAGCTTGGGGGGGTCGGGACTAGCGAGAACCTACGAGCAGTACTTC
-,TRBJ2-1,-,TRBV4-3,CASSQGGVDYNEQFF,TGCGCCAGCAGCCAAGGGGGCGTAGACTACAATGAGCAGTTCTTC
many,TRBJ1-6,-,TRBV6-1,CASTRTGSPLHF,TGTGCCAGCACCCGAACGGGATCACCCCTCCACTTT
many,TRBJ2-1,TRBD2,TRBV20-1,CSARDPGLAGGINEQFF,TGCAGTGCTAGAGATCCAGGACTAGCGGGAGGAATAAATGAGCAGTTCTTC
-,TRBJ2-7,-,TRBV20-1,CSARATNSYEQYF,TGCAGTGCTAGAGCAACCAATTCCTACGAGCAGTACTTC
many,TRBJ1-5,-,TRBV20-1,CSARDTGRISYTYSNQPQHF,TGCAGTGCTAGAGATACAGGGAGAATTAGTTATACTTATAGCAATCAGCCCCAGCATTTT
many,TRBJ1-5,-,TRBV18,CASSPTSERQPQHF,TGTGCCAGCTCACCGACCTCCGAGCGTCAGCCCCAGCATTTT
many,TRBJ1-6,-,TRBV28,CASTDTAGAPLHF,TGTGCCAGCACCGACACTGCGGGGGCACCCCTCCACTTT
once,TRBJ2-1,-,TRBV27,CASSPPGGAGEQFF,TGTGCCAGCAGTCCCCCAGGGGGGGCCGGTGAGCAGTTCTTC
-,TRBJ2-7,TRBD2,TRBV7-9,CASSLGRTSSGGLYEQYF,TGTGCCAGCAGCTTAGGCCGCACCTCTAGCGGGGGACTCTACGAGCAGTACTTC
many,TRBJ1-1,-,TRBV11-3,CASNSGGVHLRIEGEDGEAFF,TGTGCCAGCAACTCGGGGGGGGTTCATCTGCGAATCGAAGGCGAGGATGGGGAAGCTTTCTTT
few,TRBJ2-3,-,TRBV4-3,CASSQDLTALSDTQYF,TGCGCCAGCAGCCAAGACCTGACAGCCCTTTCCGATACGCAGTATTTT
-,TRBJ1-6,-,TRBV28,CASRGLGMNNSPLHF,TGTGCCAGCAGAGGTTTGGGAATGAATAATTCACCCCTCCACTTT
many,TRBJ2-1,-,TRBV5-6,CASSLVTNEQFF,TGTGCCAGCAGCTTGGTCACAAATGAGCAGTTCTTC
many,TRBJ2-1,-,TRBV20-1,CSAPTGSNFYNEQFF,TGCAGTGCCCCGACAGGCTCTAACTTCTACAATGAGCAGTTCTTC
many,TRBJ2-7,TRBD2,TRBV27,CASSLAPSGYEQYF,TGTGCCAGCAGTTTAGCCCCTAGCGGGTACGAGCAGTACTTC
many,TRBJ2-7,TRBD2,TRBV11-2,CASSFIAGVTYEQYF,TGTGCCAGCAGCTTTATAGCGGGGGTTACCTACGAGCAGTACTTC
many,TRBJ1-1,-,TRBV7-9,CASSSQPDTEAFF,TGTGCCAGCAGCTCACAGCCGGACACTGAAGCTTTCTTT
many,TRBJ2-3,TRBD2,TRBV2,CASRGGLAGLTDTQYF,TGTGCCAGCAGGGGGGGACTAGCGGGTCTCACAGATACGCAGTATTTT
many,TRBJ2-1,TRBD2,TRBV5-1,CASSLEGGPYEQFF,TGCGCCAGCAGCTTGGAGGGAGGGCCCTATGAGCAGTTCTTC
many,TRBJ2-7,TRBD1,TRBV11-2,CASSLDPTGNKQYF,TGTGCCAGCAGCTTAGACCCGACAGGGAACAAGCAGTACTTC
many,TRBJ2-3,-,TRBV9,CASSVEGGGSSTDTQYF,TGTGCCAGCAGCGTAGAGGGAGGCGGTTCTAGCACAGATACGCAGTATTTT
many,TRBJ2-2,-,TRBV2,CASSPAGASTGELFF,TGTGCCAGCAGCCCCGCGGGGGCTAGCACCGGGGAGCTGTTTTTT
few,TRBJ2-3,-,TRBV5-1,CASSLDDTQYF,TGCGCCAGCAGCTTGGATGATACGCAGTATTTT
-,TRBJ2-5,TRBD2,TRBV3-1,CASSPRAAGAQETQYF,TGTGCCAGCAGCCCCCGTGCGGCGGGAGCCCAAGAGACCCAGTACTTC
-,TRBJ2-7,-,TRBV6-1,CASRFELTYEQYF,TGTGCCAGCAGATTTGAGCTAACCTACGAGCAGTACTTC